This entry lists 15 T cell receptor beta chains sequenced from one sample in a study of T cell responses to AZD1222 COVID-19 vaccine. The table came from immunoSEQ multiplex PCR; TCRdb's copy has only in-frame clones and leaves some out. The sample records more than 70,000 clones, 80% to 90% being singletons. This specimen consisted of peripheral blood, obtained on day 0 of AZD1222 vaccination. These receptors were taken from an adult in good health.

This clone appeared a single time. The rearrangement joins TRBV6-2 or TRBV6-3 to TRBJ2-7; the D gene is possibly TRBD2 (6 bases). Germline CDR1 MNHEY, CDR2 SVGEGT. Trimming pared 5 bases from V and 2 bases from J, leaving 19 bases between. There are 16 residues in the CDR3. CDR3 protein: CASSDTRRAGTYEQYF. As DNA, the CDR3 is TGTGCCAGCAGTGACACGAGACGGGCGGGGACCTACGAGCAGTACTTC.

This clone was seen only once. V is TRBV28 and J is TRBJ2-7, with D possibly TRBD2 on 5 matching bases. With 5 bases removed from V and 7 bases from J, the gap between germline ends came to 18 bases. Germline V gene lookup returns CDR1 MDHEN and CDR2 SYDVKM. CDR3 length equals 14 residues. CDR3: CASSTEIGKEEQYF. CDR3 nucleotides: TGTGCCAGCAGTACAGAGATCGGGAAGGAAGAGCAGTACTTC.

V gene TRBV18 combines with J gene TRBJ2-1; D ambiguous. CDR3 size: 13 residues. The V end lost 6 bases, the J end lost 8 bases, and 14 bases lay between the germline ends. The germline CDR1 and CDR2 sequences are KGHSH and LQKENI. The CDR3 bases are TGTGCCAGCTCTCCAAATTCGTGGGATGAGCAGTTCTTC. It encodes CASSPNSWDEQFF. Full variable domain (outside the CDR3, taken from reference TRBV18 and TRBJ2-1): NAGVMQNPRHLVRRRGQEARLRCSPMKGHSHVYWYRQLPEEGLKFMVYLQKENIIDESGMPKERFSAEFPKEGPSILRIQQVVRGDSAAYFCASSPNSWDEQFFGPGTRLTVL.

J is TRBJ1-5 and V is TRBV28, with a tentative D call TRBD1 (5 bases). Germline loops: CDR1 MDHEN, CDR2 SYDVKM. The CDR3 totals 14 residues. V was shortened by 7 bases and J by 4 bases, with 14 bases between the two germline ends. CDR3 DNA sequence: TGTGCCAGCATCTCTGGGGCAGTTAATCAGCCCCAGCATTTT. Protein sequence: CASISGAVNQPQHF.

The V and J genes are TRBV28 and TRBJ1-4, with no clear D. The V gene's germline CDR1 is MDHEN and CDR2 SYDVKM. CDR3 length: 12 amino acids. Trimming shortened V by 3 bases and J by 8 bases, and 7 bases separated the two germline ends. CDR3 nucleotides: TGTGCCAGCAGTTTGGGAGGGGAAAAACTGTTTTTT. Translating gives CASSLGGEKLFF. Based on the CDR3 plus reference TRBV28 and TRBJ1-4, the full variable domain is DVKVTQSSRYLVKRTGEKVFLECVQDMDHENMFWYRQDPGLGLRLIYFSYDVKMKEKGDIPEGYSVSREKKERFSLILESASTNQTSMYLCASSLGGEKLFFGSGTQLSVL.

V gene TRBV19 combines with J gene TRBJ2-3; TRBD2 agrees at 7 bases. V lost 5 bases and J lost 5; bases outside the gene matches: 16. The CDR3 extends over 17 amino acids. CDR1 is LNHDA, CDR2 SQIVND, per germline (reference sequence). The CDR3 nucleotides are TGTGCCAGTAGTTTACACGTCAGCAGCGGGAATGGAGATACGCAGTATTTT. Residues: CASSLHVSSGNGDTQYF. The whole variable domain, filled in from reference TRBV19 and TRBJ2-3, reads DGGITQSPKYLFRKEGQNVTLSCEQNLNHDAMYWYRQDPGQGLRLIYYSQIVNDFQKGDIAEGYSVSREKKESFPLTVTSAQKNPTAFYLCASSLHVSSGNGDTQYFGPGTRLTVL.

This sequence joins TRBV4-1 and TRBJ2-1; 10 bases agree with TRBD2. Trimming cost V 4 bases and J 2 bases; bases outside gene matches: 5. The CDR3 has 16 amino acids. The germline gives CDR1 MGHRA, CDR2 YSYEKL. The CDR3 here is CASSPSLAGAYNEQFF. The CDR3 DNA reads as TGCGCCAGCAGCCCCTCCCTAGCGGGAGCCTACAATGAGCAGTTCTTC.

The chain uses TRBV9 and TRBJ1-1; 7 nucleotides match TRBD1. CDR1 and CDR2 from the germline V gene are SGDLS and YYNGEE. This CDR3 contains 13 residues. Trimming removed 6 bases from V and 2 bases from J; junction bases left unmatched: 4. The CDR3 here is CASTTGVNTEAFF. Written as DNA, the CDR3 is TGTGCCAGCACCACAGGGGTTAACACTGAAGCTTTCTTT.

This chain connects TRBV19 to TRBJ1-5; D is perhaps TRBD1 (5 bases). The CDR3 has 19 amino acids. Per the germline V gene, CDR1 is LNHDA and CDR2 is SQIVND (reference sequence). Trimming took off 3 bases at V and 0 bases at J, with 21 bases between the two ends. CDR3 DNA sequence: TGTGCCAGTAGTATGAGGCCCCGGGGGGACGGCGATAGCAATCAGCCCCAGCATTTT. Translation: CASSMRPRGDGDSNQPQHF.

J is TRBJ2-5 and V is TRBV24-1; TRBD1 or TRBD2 may be the D gene (5 bases each). The CDR3 length is 15 residues. V was trimmed by 7 bases and J by 5 bases, leaving 19 bases between them. Looked up from germline, CDR1 is KGHDR and CDR2 is SFDVKD. CDR3 region: CATSSPGTLRETQYF. In nucleotides, the CDR3 is TGTGCCACCAGCTCACCCGGGACCCTGAGGGAGACCCAGTACTTC.

As concerns this clone: Different DNA sequences within this sample yield the same CDR3. The V gene is TRBV12-5, the J gene TRBJ1-3, with no clear D. With 0 bases removed from V and 3 bases from J, the gap between germline ends came to 9 bases. Germline CDR1 reads LGHNT; CDR2 reads FRNRAP. CDR3 length: 15 residues. CDR3 sequence (DNA): TGTGCTAGTGGTTTGGTACAAAGCGGTGGAAACACCATATATTTT. Translation: CASGLVQSGGNTIYF.

In its sample, this clone was seen once. The chain is built from TRBV12-3 or TRBV12-4 and TRBJ2-3; D is possibly TRBD2 (5 bases). Trimming pared 8 bases from V and 6 bases from J, leaving 9 bases between. The CDR3 consists of 11 residues. CDR3 bases: TGTGCCAGCTTACTAGGGGATACGCAGTATTTT. Protein sequence: CASLLGDTQYF.

The V and J genes are TRBV7-2 and TRBJ1-5; D is possibly TRBD1 (5 bases). The CDR3 consists of 15 residues. CDR1 is SGHTA and CDR2 is FQGNSA in the germline V gene. Trimming stripped 5 bases from V and 1 base from J, with 12 bases between. Here the CDR3 DNA reads TGTGCCAGCAGCCCCCGGTGGGGGAGCAATCAGCCCCAGCATTTT. It codes for CASSPRWGSNQPQHF.

The chain recombines TRBV28 with TRBJ2-3; D gene uncertain. CDR3 length equals 12 residues. The germline gives CDR1 MDHEN, CDR2 SYDVKM. With 3 bases removed from V and 3 bases from J, the gap between germline ends came to 4 bases. Here the CDR3 reads CASSLGTDTQYF. CDR3 coding DNA: TGTGCCAGCAGTTTGGGGACAGATACGCAGTATTTT.

The chain carries TRBV5-1 and TRBJ1-1; D gene unclear. Per germline, CDR1 SGHRS and CDR2 YFSETQ. CDR3 length: 13 amino acids. V was cut by 0 bases and J by 7 bases, with 10 bases left in between. The CDR3 nucleotides read TGCGCCAGCAGCTTGGGTGAGAGGAATGAAGCTTTCTTT. Translation gives CASSLGERNEAFF. Filled out from reference TRBV5-1 and TRBJ1-1, the complete variable domain reads KAGVTQTPRYLIKTRGQQVTLSCSPISGHRSVSWYQQTPGQGLQFLFEYFSETQRNKGNFPGRFSGRQFSNSRSEMNVSTLELGDSALYLCASSLGERNEAFFGQGTRLTVV.